Described below is a single T cell receptor beta chain sequence and its context. Its antigen is unidentified. Germline CDR1 and CDR2: SEHNR and FQNEAQ (reference sequence). The germline V and J ends were trimmed by 0 bases and 10 bases, with 7 bases remaining between them. This CDR3 is built from 12 residues. This sample stems from a study of beta chain features in type 1 diabetes. Study background: Patients and healthy donors were similar in age, gender and cell yields. The study, taken as a whole, reports: Researchers report that Type 1 diabetes patients had moderately but significantly shorter TCRB CDR3s across all four CD4+ subsets. Within the patient group, naive, central memory and Treg TCRB repertoires appeared more similar to each other than within healthy donors. A potential influence of HLA type upon TCRB rearrangement remained unresolved herein.

Investigators reverse transcribed all isolated RNA, so they sequenced expressed TCRB transcripts. Assay used: immunoSEQ multiplex PCR; TCRdb lists only in-frame clones, some missing. In the table there are 300,000 to 400,000 clones, approximately 10% of which are singletons. Sequenced input: central memory CD4+ T cells from blood. The sequence was collected from a man under 40 with type 1 diabetes. V gene TRBV7-9 combines with J gene TRBJ2-1, with D uncertain. In nucleotides, the CDR3 is TGTGCCAGCAGCTTAGCCGGGCGCGAGCAGTTCTTC. This translates into CASSLAGREQFF.